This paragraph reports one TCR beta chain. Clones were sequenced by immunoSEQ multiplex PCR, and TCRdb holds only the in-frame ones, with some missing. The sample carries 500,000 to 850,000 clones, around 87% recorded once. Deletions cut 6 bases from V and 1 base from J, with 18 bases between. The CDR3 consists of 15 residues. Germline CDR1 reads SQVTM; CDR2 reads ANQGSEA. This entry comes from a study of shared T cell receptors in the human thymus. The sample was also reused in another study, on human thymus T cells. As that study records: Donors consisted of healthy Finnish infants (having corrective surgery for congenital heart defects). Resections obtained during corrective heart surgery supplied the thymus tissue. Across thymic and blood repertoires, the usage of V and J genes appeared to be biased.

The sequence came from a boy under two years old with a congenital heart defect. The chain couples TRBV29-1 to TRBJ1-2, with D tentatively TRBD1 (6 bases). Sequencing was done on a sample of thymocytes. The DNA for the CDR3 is TGCAGCGTACCAGGACTTGAGGGGGTTAACTATGGCTACACCTTC. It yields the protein CSVPGLEGVNYGYTF.